What follows are 5 T cell receptor beta chains derived from one specimen sequenced in a study of control samples from healthy donors and cancer patients. Assay: immunoSEQ multiplex PCR; the TCRdb copy retains only in-frame clones and omits some. This table holds 90,000 or so clones, roughly 91% found once. The sample was blood. These TCRs come from a woman in her sixties or seventies in good health.

The chain employs TRBV2 and TRBJ1-2; D uncertain. Trimming cost V 4 bases and J 3 bases, with 12 bases left between them. Germline V gene sequence: CDR1 SNHLY, CDR2 FYNNEI. This CDR3 has 14 amino acids. CDR3 DNA sequence: TGTGCCAGCAGTGCCCCGGACGGATACTATGGCTACACCTTC. Protein sequence: CASSAPDGYYGYTF. Full variable domain (missing parts from reference TRBV2 and TRBJ1-2): EPEVTQTPSHQVTQMGQEVILRCVPISNHLYFYWYRQILGQKVEFLVSFYNNEISEKSEIFDDQFSVERPDGSNFTLKIRSTKLEDSAMYFCASSAPDGYYGYTFGSGTRLTVV.

The chain has TRBV20-1 and TRBJ1-1; D is unclear. V was pared by 6 bases and J by 6 bases, with 8 bases between. The CDR3 length is 10 residues. CDR1 and CDR2 (germline): DFQATT, SNEGSKA (reference sequence). The CDR3 reads CSAGRAEAFF. DNA of the CDR3: TGCAGTGCAGGGCGGGCTGAAGCTTTCTTT.

CDR3 DNA: TGTGCCAGCAGAAATCCCGCCAGGACCTATGGCTACACCTTC. Its translation: CASRNPARTYGYTF. This chain uses TRBV6-5 with TRBJ1-2; D gene uncertain. The V end was cut by 6 bases, the J end by 4 bases, with 15 bases between. Germline V gene lookup returns CDR1 MNHEY and CDR2 SVGAGI. The CDR3 covers 14 residues.

This chain connects TRBV28 to TRBJ1-4, with TRBD1 as a possible D gene (5 bases). Germline CDR1 reads MDHEN; CDR2 reads SYDVKM. V lost 2 bases to trimming and J lost 6 bases, with 10 bases between them. CDR3 length: 14 amino acids. DNA for the CDR3: TGTGCCAGCAGTTTAGCTAGGGGTGATGAAAAACTGTTTTTT. Protein product: CASSLARGDEKLFF.

Only a few counts were recorded for this clone. This sequence joins TRBV19 and TRBJ1-5; 11 bases map to TRBD1. Germline CDR1 reads LNHDA; CDR2 reads SQIVND (reference sequence). With 8 bases clipped from V and 5 bases from J, the junction kept 11 bases outside the gene matches. The CDR3 is 16 residues long. CDR3 DNA: TGTGCCAGTCAATACGGGACAGGGGGTTTTCATCAGCCCCAGCATTTT. Protein: CASQYGTGGFHQPQHF.